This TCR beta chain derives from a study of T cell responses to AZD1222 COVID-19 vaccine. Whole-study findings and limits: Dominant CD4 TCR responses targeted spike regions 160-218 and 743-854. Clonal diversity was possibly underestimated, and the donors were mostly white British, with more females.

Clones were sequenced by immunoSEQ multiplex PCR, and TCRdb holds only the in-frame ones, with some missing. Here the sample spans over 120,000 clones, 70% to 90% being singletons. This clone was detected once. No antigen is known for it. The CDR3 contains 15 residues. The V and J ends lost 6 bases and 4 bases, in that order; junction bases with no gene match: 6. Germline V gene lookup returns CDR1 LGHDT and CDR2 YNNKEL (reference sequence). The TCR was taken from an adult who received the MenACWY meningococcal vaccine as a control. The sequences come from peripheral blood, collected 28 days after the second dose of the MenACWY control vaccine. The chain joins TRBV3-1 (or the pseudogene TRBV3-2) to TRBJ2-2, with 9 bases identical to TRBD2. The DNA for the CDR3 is TGTGCCAGCAGGATTTTAGCGGGAGTCACCGGGGAGCTGTTTTTT. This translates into CASRILAGVTGELFF.